The rows below give T cell receptor beta chains drawn from one sample of a study of beta chain features in type 1 diabetes. Method: immunoSEQ multiplex PCR; TCRdb's copy keeps in-frame clones and lacks some. The sample lists tens of thousands of clones; under 75% were seen once. Specimen: Tregs from blood. The receptors originated from a man younger than 35 with type 1 diabetes. Both conserved end residues are part of each CDR3. D genes are given only for firm matches. Part of the rows lack a size; the others show once, few, many or a class for expanded clones.

d_call	j_call	v_call	clone_size	cdr3_nt	cdr3_aa
TRBD2	TRBJ2-3	TRBV5-1	.	TGCGCCAGCCAGCCCGGACTAGCAACAGATACGCAGTATTTT	CASQPGLATDTQYF
TRBD2	TRBJ2-1	TRBV5-4	.	TGTGCCAGCAGCCTGAGGGGTAGCGGGTTCAATGAGCAGTTCTTC	CASSLRGSGFNEQFF
TRBD1	TRBJ1-4	TRBV10-3	.	TGTGCCATCAGTGAGGGGACAGGGCCGAGGGAAAAACTGTTTTTT	CAISEGTGPREKLFF
TRBD1	TRBJ2-7	TRBV5-1	.	TGCGCCAGCAGCATGACTACTACAGGGGGCTACGAGCAGTACTTC	CASSMTTTGGYEQYF
TRBD1	TRBJ2-5	TRBV18	.	TGTGCCAGCTCACCCTCTGGACAGGGCGAGACCCAGTACTTC	CASSPSGQGETQYF
.	TRBJ1-3	TRBV9	.	TGTGCCAGCAGCGTAGCACTCTACCCAGGAAGCACCATATATTTT	CASSVALYPGSTIYF
.	TRBJ2-2	TRBV21-1	.	TGTGCCAGCAGCAAAGTGGCTTCGAACACCGGGGAGCTGTTTTTT	CASSKVASNTGELFF
.	TRBJ2-3	TRBV13	.	TGTGCCCCGCTTCTGTTCGCGTTCCCAGATACGCAGTATTTT	CAPLLFAFPDTQYF
TRBD1	TRBJ2-5	TRBV5-4	few	TGTGCCAGCAGCCAAACCGGGACAGGGGATGGAGAGACCCAGTACTTC	CASSQTGTGDGETQYF
TRBD1	TRBJ2-7	TRBV9	.	TGTGCCAGCAGCGTTCGGGACAGGGCCCACGAGCAGTACTTC	CASSVRDRAHEQYF
.	TRBJ1-5	TRBV5-4	.	TGTGCCAGCAGCATTGCGGGCCAGCCCCAGCATTTT	CASSIAGQPQHF
TRBD2	TRBJ2-3	TRBV5-1	.	TGCGCCAGCAGCTTGGCAGTACTAGCGGCAGATACGCAGTATTTT	CASSLAVLAADTQYF
TRBD2	TRBJ2-3	TRBV5-1	few	TGCGCCAGTACCGGGACTAGCGGTATTAGCACAGATACGCAGTATTTT	CASTGTSGISTDTQYF
TRBD2	TRBJ2-7	TRBV25-1	once	TGTGCCAGCAGTGAATATCCCGGGGGGGCAATAGGGCAGTACTTC	CASSEYPGGAIGQYF
TRBD2	TRBJ2-7	TRBV30	.	TGTGCCTGGAGCGGGAGGATCTCCTACGAGCAGTACTTC	CAWSGRISYEQYF
TRBD1	TRBJ2-7	TRBV7-8	.	TGTGCCAGCAGCTTAGCGCTAGGGACAGGGGGCCACGAGCAGTACTTC	CASSLALGTGGHEQYF
TRBD2	TRBJ2-2	TRBV7-9	.	TGTGCCAGCACCTCCTCAGCTGGGGGGGCCGGGGAGCTGTTTTTT	CASTSSAGGAGELFF
TRBD1	TRBJ2-2	TRBV18	.	TGTGCCAGCTCACCCTCGGACAGGGTGAAGGCCGGGGAGCTGTTTTTT	CASSPSDRVKAGELFF
.	TRBJ1-1	TRBV10-3	.	TGTGCCATCAGTGAGTTTGGGCCTGAAGCTTTCTTT	CAISEFGPEAFF
.	TRBJ1-2	TRBV2	.	TGTGCCAGCAGAGAATTGCGGGGTACCTATGGCTACACCTTC	CASRELRGTYGYTF
.	TRBJ2-1	TRBV29-1	.	TGCAGCGTTGCAGTCAGGGGATCGAGGAGTGAGCAGTTCTTC	CSVAVRGSRSEQFF
.	TRBJ2-5	TRBV10-2	.	TGCGCCAGCAGTCCCAGAGGCAACTGGGAGCAGTACTTC	CASSPRGNWEQYF
.	TRBJ2-3	TRBV11-2	few	TGTGCCAGCAGCCCGGGGGAAGATACGCAGTATTTT	CASSPGEDTQYF
.	TRBJ2-2	TRBV6-5	.	TGTGCCAGCAGTTCTAGGGGCGCCGGGGAGCTGTTTTTT	CASSSRGAGELFF
.	TRBJ1-1	TRBV6-5	.	TGTGCCAGCAGTCCTGACAGTTTCATGAACACTGAAGCTTTCTTT	CASSPDSFMNTEAFF
TRBD1	TRBJ2-7	TRBV29-1	.	TGCAGCGTTCACAGGGGGGACGAGCAGTACTTC	CSVHRGDEQYF
.	TRBJ2-1	TRBV6-5	.	TGTGCCAGCAGTTACGGGTGGGGCAGAAGGAATGAGCAGTTCTTC	CASSYGWGRRNEQFF
.	TRBJ2-7	TRBV19	.	TGTGCCAGTAGTCAATACGAGCAGTACTTC	CASSQYEQYF
TRBD1	TRBJ2-7	TRBV5-5	.	TGTGCCAGCAGCCGGGGACAGGGGTCTACCTACGAGCAGTACTTC	CASSRGQGSTYEQYF
.	TRBJ2-3	TRBV15	once	TGTGCCACCAGCAGGAGGTTAGCAGATACGCAGTATTTT	CATSRRLADTQYF
.	TRBJ1-1	TRBV5-1	.	TGCGCCAGCAGCCCGGACGGGAGGAACACTGAAGCTTTCTTT	CASSPDGRNTEAFF
.	TRBJ2-1	TRBV7-9	medium-sized	TGTGCCAGCAGCTCCCAAGCCGGCACAGGGACCTCCTACAATGAGCAGTTCTTC	CASSSQAGTGTSYNEQFF
TRBD1	TRBJ1-1	TRBV5-1	.	TGCGCCAGCAGCTTAGGACAGGGGAGCACTGAAGCTTTCTTT	CASSLGQGSTEAFF
TRBD1	TRBJ2-7	TRBV5-4	.	TGTGCCAGCAGCCCCGGGACAGCTAGATCCTACGAGCAGTACTTC	CASSPGTARSYEQYF
TRBD2	TRBJ2-7	TRBV6-5	.	TGTGCCAGCAGAATAAATAGCGGGGGGATCTACGAGCAGTACTTC	CASRINSGGIYEQYF
.	TRBJ2-4	TRBV7-9	.	TGTGCCAGCAGCCCCGGGAAACGGGTTGCCAAAAACATTCAGTACTTC	CASSPGKRVAKNIQYF
.	TRBJ1-1	TRBV27	.	TGTGCCAGCAGTTTACGGGGGATGGTGAACACTGAAGCTTTCTTT	CASSLRGMVNTEAFF
.	TRBJ1-4	TRBV7-9	.	TGTGCCAGCAGCTTCGGGGGGACAACTAATGAAAAACTGTTTTTT	CASSFGGTTNEKLFF
.	TRBJ1-2	TRBV5-4	once	TGTGCCAGCAGCCCAAGCCGGGGTTTATCTTATGGCTACACCTTC	CASSPSRGLSYGYTF
TRBD2	TRBJ2-5	TRBV30	.	TGTGCCTGGAGTGTCGGGACTAGCGGGACCGGAAGTCAGTACTTC	CAWSVGTSGTGSQYF
TRBD2	TRBJ2-5	TRBV15	.	TGTGCCACCAGCAGAGGTGGGACTAGCGGGGGCCGGAGACAGACCCAGTACTTC	CATSRGGTSGGRRQTQYF
.	TRBJ1-2	TRBV29-1	.	TGCAGCGTTGAAGTGGGAGGGGATGCGATAAGTAGGGGCTACACCTTC	CSVEVGGDAISRGYTF
.	TRBJ1-5	TRBV12-2	.	TGTGCTTGCGGCGGACAGCCCCAGCATTTT	CACGGQPQHF
.	TRBJ2-1	TRBV6-5	.	TGTGCCAGCCGGGATTACAATGAGCAGTTCTTC	CASRDYNEQFF
.	TRBJ2-3	TRBV4-3	.	TGCGCCAGCAGCCAAGGACGGACTGGGCAACTCACAGATACGCAGTATTTT	CASSQGRTGQLTDTQYF
TRBD1	TRBJ2-2	TRBV10-3	.	TGTGCCATCAGTAAGGAACAGGGGTTGGCGCTGTTTTTT	CAISKEQGLALFF
TRBD1	TRBJ1-2	TRBV28	.	TGTGCCAGCAGTTCCTCCGGGACAGATGGCTACACCTTC	CASSSSGTDGYTF
TRBD2	TRBJ2-5	TRBV28	once	TGTGCCAGCAGGGTGGGACTAACGGAGACCCAGTACTTC	CASRVGLTETQYF
TRBD2	TRBJ2-7	TRBV9	.	TGTGCCAGCAGCAAAAGCGGGGGGGCCAGAGCCCCCTACGAGCAGTACTTC	CASSKSGGARAPYEQYF
.	TRBJ1-3	TRBV7-9	.	TGTGCCAGCAGCCTCTCTGGAAACACCATATATTTT	CASSLSGNTIYF
.	TRBJ2-7	TRBV5-1	few	TGCGCCAGCAGTCCAGACTACGGGGAGCAGTACTTC	CASSPDYGEQYF